This T cell receptor beta chain was identified during a study of T cells in Graves' hyperthyroidism and ophthalmopathy. RNA transcripts yielded amplified TCR beta CDR3 regions. HTBI primers were employed in a first-round RT-PCR of the TCR CDR3. Each CDR3 protein is one row after TCRdb ran MiXCR on the multiplex PCR reads. The sample includes nearly 250,000 distinct CDR3 sequences, about a sixth of them seen just once. The V and J ends lost 3 bases and 1 base, in that order; junction bases with no gene match: 13. The CDR3 spans 19 residues. Germline V CDR1 and CDR2: SGHRS, YFSETQ. The receptor was isolated from a young woman with Graves' ophthalmopathy. Material: blood. The rearrangement joins TRBV5-1 to TRBJ2-7; 13 bases match TRBD2. CDR3 in amino acids: CASSSLAGGPWEISYEQYF. The CDR3 DNA is TGCGCCAGCAGCTCACTAGCGGGAGGGCCTTGGGAGATTTCCTACGAGCAGTACTTC.